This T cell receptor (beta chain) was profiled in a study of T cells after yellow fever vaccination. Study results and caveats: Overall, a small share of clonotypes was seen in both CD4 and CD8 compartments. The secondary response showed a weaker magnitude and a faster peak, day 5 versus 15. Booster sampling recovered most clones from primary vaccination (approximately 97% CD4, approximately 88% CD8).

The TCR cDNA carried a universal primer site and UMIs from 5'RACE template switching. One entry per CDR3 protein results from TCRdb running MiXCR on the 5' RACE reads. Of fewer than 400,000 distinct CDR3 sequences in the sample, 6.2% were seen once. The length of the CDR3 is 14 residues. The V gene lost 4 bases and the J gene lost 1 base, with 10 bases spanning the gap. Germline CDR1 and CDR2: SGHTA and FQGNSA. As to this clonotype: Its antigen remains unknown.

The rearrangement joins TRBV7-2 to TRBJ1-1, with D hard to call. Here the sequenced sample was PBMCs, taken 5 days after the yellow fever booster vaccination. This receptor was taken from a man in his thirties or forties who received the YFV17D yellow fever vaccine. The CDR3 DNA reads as TGTGCCAGCAGCTCACAACTTAAGAACACTGAAGCTTTCTTT. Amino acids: CASSSQLKNTEAFF. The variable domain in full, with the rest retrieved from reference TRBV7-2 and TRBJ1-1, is GAGVSQSPSNKVTEKGKDVELRCDPISGHTALYWYRQSLGQGLEFLIYFQGNSAPDKSGLPSDRFSAERTGGSVSTLTIQRTQQEDSAVYLCASSSQLKNTEAFFGQGTRLTVV.